These T cell receptor beta chains were read from a single sample in a study of blood T cell repertoires in COVID-19. Assay: immunoSEQ multiplex PCR; the TCRdb copy retains only in-frame clones and omits some. The sample carries about 41,000 clones, approximately 85% recorded once. The specimen was peripheral blood. The receptors were gathered from a man aged 35-49 years with active or convalescent COVID-19. Each CDR3 is given with its conserved first and last residue. D genes are given only for firm matches. Some rows have no size entry. The others give once, few or many, or a class for an expanded clone.

V: TRBV4-1; J: TRBJ2-5; D: TRBD2; size: -; CDR3: CASNLAGSGGETQYF; DNA: TGCGCCAGCAACCTAGCGGGGTCCGGGGGGGAGACCCAGTACTTC
V: TRBV4-1; J: TRBJ2-7; D: -; size: -; CDR3: CASSQTASYEQYF; DNA: TGCGCCAGCAGCCAGACAGCCTCCTACGAGCAGTACTTC
V: TRBV5-1; J: TRBJ1-1; D: -; size: -; CDR3: CASSLEATPFVKAFF; DNA: TGCGCCAGCAGCTTGGAGGCGACACCCTTTGTTAAAGCTTTCTTT
V: TRBV5-5; J: TRBJ2-5; D: TRBD1; size: -; CDR3: CASSLGTGGIQETQYF; DNA: TGTGCCAGCAGCTTGGGGACAGGCGGAATTCAAGAGACCCAGTACTTC
V: TRBV7-2; J: TRBJ2-1; D: -; size: -; CDR3: CASSLPQLGEQFF; DNA: TGTGCCAGCAGCTTACCACAGTTGGGTGAGCAGTTCTTC
V: TRBV6-5; J: TRBJ1-3; D: TRBD1; size: -; CDR3: CASSTRDSPKNTIYF; DNA: TGTGCCAGCAGCACCAGGGACAGCCCTAAAAACACCATATATTTT
V: TRBV7-9; J: TRBJ2-7; D: TRBD2; size: -; CDR3: CASSPRGGNNEQYF; DNA: TGTGCCAGCAGCCCCCGGGGAGGGAATAACGAGCAGTACTTC
V: TRBV27; J: TRBJ2-7; D: -; size: -; CDR3: CASSISGVEQYF; DNA: TGTGCCAGCTCCATATCCGGGGTAGAGCAGTACTTC
V: TRBV19; J: TRBJ1-2; D: TRBD1; size: -; CDR3: CASSSVGTGSRGYTF; DNA: TGTGCCAGTAGTTCTGTCGGGACAGGGTCTCGTGGCTACACCTTC
V: TRBV7-2; J: TRBJ1-6; D: TRBD1; size: -; CDR3: CASSLTDRNSPLHF; DNA: TGTGCCAGCAGCTTAACGGACAGGAATTCACCCCTCCACTTT
V: TRBV30; J: TRBJ1-1; D: -; size: -; CDR3: CACIDLVTEAFF; DNA: TGTGCCTGTATAGATTTGGTCACTGAAGCTTTCTTT
V: TRBV11-2; J: TRBJ1-5; D: -; size: -; CDR3: CASSFGGSNQPQHF; DNA: TGTGCCAGCAGCTTTGGAGGTAGCAATCAGCCCCAGCATTTT
V: TRBV6-5; J: TRBJ2-3; D: -; size: -; CDR3: CASSYISVADTQYF; DNA: TGTGCCAGCAGTTACATATCGGTCGCAGATACGCAGTATTTT
V: TRBV9; J: TRBJ1-3; D: TRBD1; size: few; CDR3: CASSRQGNSGNTIYF; DNA: TGTGCCAGCAGCCGACAGGGCAACTCTGGAAACACCATATATTTT
V: TRBV7-9; J: TRBJ1-2; D: -; size: -; CDR3: CASSFQGRDGYTF; DNA: TGTGCCAGCAGCTTTCAGGGGAGGGATGGCTACACCTTC
V: TRBV15; J: TRBJ1-2; D: TRBD1; size: -; CDR3: CATSREEGTGTGIDGYTF; DNA: TGTGCCACCAGCAGAGAGGAGGGAACCGGGACAGGGATCGATGGCTACACCTTC
V: TRBV6-5; J: TRBJ1-3; D: -; size: once; CDR3: CASSGGGGNTIYF; DNA: TGTGCCAGCTCGGGAGGGGGAGGAAACACCATATATTTT
V: TRBV29-1; J: TRBJ1-5; D: -; size: -; CDR3: CSVAGQEFQPQHF; DNA: TGCAGCGTTGCAGGACAAGAGTTCCAGCCCCAGCATTTT
V: TRBV7-3; J: TRBJ1-1; D: -; size: -; CDR3: CASSRDTEAFF; DNA: TGTGCCAGCAGCCGGGACACTGAAGCTTTCTTT
V: TRBV27; J: TRBJ2-7; D: TRBD1; size: many; CDR3: CASSWDREAYEQYF; DNA: TGTGCCAGCAGTTGGGACAGGGAGGCTTACGAGCAGTACTTC
V: TRBV11-3; J: TRBJ1-3; D: -; size: -; CDR3: CASSYGGGHGNTIYF; DNA: TGTGCCAGCAGCTACGGGGGGGGGCACGGAAACACCATATATTTT
V: TRBV28; J: TRBJ1-3; D: -; size: -; CDR3: CASNPTYSGNTIYF; DNA: TGTGCCAGCAACCCCACCTACTCTGGAAACACCATATATTTT
V: TRBV4-3; J: TRBJ1-1; D: -; size: -; CDR3: CASSQDEYLNTEAFF; DNA: TGCGCCAGCAGCCAAGATGAGTACCTGAACACTGAAGCTTTCTTT
V: TRBV6-5; J: TRBJ1-2; D: TRBD1; size: -; CDR3: CASSYLGQGAFGYTF; DNA: TGTGCCAGCAGTTACTTGGGACAGGGGGCGTTCGGCTACACCTTC
V: TRBV12-5; J: TRBJ1-2; D: -; size: -; CDR3: CASGKGGSNYGYTF; DNA: TGTGCTAGTGGCAAAGGAGGCAGTAACTATGGCTACACCTTC
V: TRBV4-3; J: TRBJ2-7; D: -; size: -; CDR3: CASSQGHAHSYEQYF; DNA: TGCGCCAGCAGCCAAGGGCACGCCCACTCCTACGAGCAGTACTTC
V: TRBV24-1; J: TRBJ2-2; D: TRBD1; size: -; CDR3: CATKGQGTTGELFF; DNA: TGTGCCACCAAGGGACAGGGCACGACCGGGGAGCTGTTTTTT